The next 30 T cell receptor beta chains were all read from a single sample in a study of human T cells and chemical hapten exposure. The time point: pre-sensitization, week 0. Indicated treatment: therapeutic diphenylcyclopropenone sensitization with weekly scalp DPC. TCRdb re-called the RACE reads with MiXCR, one entry per CDR3 protein. The sample contains nearly 110,000 distinct CDR3 sequences, 9% to 15% of which appear only once. This specimen was whole blood, taken in connection with sensitization to the hapten diphenylcyclopropenone (DPC). Source of these receptors: a woman aged 45 to 65 with alopecia areata. Some clones in this sample may be carry-over from other donors' samples.

This clonotype came up a few times. V gene TRBV29-1 combines with J gene TRBJ1-2; D is uncertain. The V end lost 6 bases, the J end lost 1 base, and 12 bases lay between the germline ends. Germline V lookup: CDR1 SQVTM, CDR2 ANQGSEA. There are 13 residues in the CDR3. CDR3: CSVDGNFNYGYTF. For the CDR3, the DNA is TGCAGCGTCGACGGGAACTTTAACTATGGCTACACCTTC. The variable domain in full, completed from reference TRBV29-1 and TRBJ1-2, reads SAVISQKPSRDICQRGTSLTIQCQVDSQVTMMFWYRQQPGQSLTLIATANQGSEATYESGFVIDKFPISRPNLTFSTLTVSNMSPEDSSIYLCSVDGNFNYGYTFGSGTRLTVV.

With regard to this clonotype: A much bigger clone sits one base away, suggesting this may be a read error. This chain connects TRBV7-2 to TRBJ2-3, with 9 bases matching TRBD1. The CDR3 is made up of 14 amino acids. The V gene's germline CDR1 is SGHTA and CDR2 FQGNSA. V was clipped by 3 bases and J by 4 bases; unmatched bases: 2. The CDR3 bases are TGTGCCAGCAGCTTGGACAGGGGTTCAGATACGCAGTATTTT. It translates to CASSLDRGSDTQYF.

The chain recombines TRBV5-1 with TRBJ1-4, with TRBD1 identical over 10 bases. The CDR3 spans 14 residues. Germline CDR1 SGHRS, CDR2 YFSETQ. V shed 4 bases and J 8 bases; nucleotides not matched to a gene: 5. The CDR3 DNA is TGCGCCAGCAGCGCGGGGACAGGGGACGAAAAACTGTTTTTT. Its protein product is CASSAGTGDEKLFF.

The chain is built from TRBV7-8 and TRBJ1-2; D is ambiguous. Germline-derived CDR1 and CDR2 are SGHVS and FQNEAQ. V gave up 3 bases and J gave up 0 bases, with 11 bases separating them. The CDR3 consists of 15 residues. CDR3 residues: CASSFQSVANYGYTF. CDR3 DNA sequence: TGTGCCAGCAGCTTTCAGTCTGTGGCTAACTATGGCTACACCTTC.

This clonotype was observed many times. This chain uses TRBV5-1 with TRBJ2-7; D is possibly TRBD1 or TRBD2 (5 bases each). The CDR3 is made up of 14 amino acids. From germline, CDR1 is SGHRS and CDR2 YFSETQ. Trimming pared 5 bases from V and 6 bases from J, leaving 18 bases between. CDR3 sequence reads: CASRLSGTQGEQYF. Here the CDR3 DNA reads TGCGCCAGCAGATTATCTGGGACCCAAGGCGAGCAGTACTTC. Variable domain in full (rest from reference TRBV5-1 and TRBJ2-7): KAGVTQTPRYLIKTRGQQVTLSCSPISGHRSVSWYQQTPGQGLQFLFEYFSETQRNKGNFPGRFSGRQFSNSRSEMNVSTLELGDSALYLCASRLSGTQGEQYFGPGTRLTVT.

This clonotype was observed a few times. The genes are TRBV20-1 and TRBJ2-1; no reliable D call. V lost 0 bases to trimming and J lost 10 bases, with 7 bases between them. CDR3 size: 11 residues. CDR1 is DFQATT, CDR2 SNEGSKA, per germline (reference sequence). Here the CDR3 reads CSAREDGEQFF. CDR3 DNA sequence: TGCAGTGCTAGAGAGGACGGGGAGCAGTTCTTC.

V usage is TRBV6-1 and J usage is TRBJ2-7; D not certain. Germline lookup yields CDR1 MNHNS and CDR2 SASEGT. Trimming took off 0 bases at V and 5 bases at J, with 5 bases between the two ends. The CDR3 runs 12 residues. The CDR3: CASSEARNEQYF. CDR3 nucleotides: TGTGCCAGCAGTGAAGCAAGGAACGAGCAGTACTTC.

The V gene is TRBV3-1, the J gene TRBJ2-5; the D is unclear. CDR3 length equals 12 residues. Germline CDR1 is LGHDT and CDR2 is YNNKEL (reference sequence). V gave up 4 bases and J gave up 5 bases, with 8 bases separating them. As DNA, the CDR3 is TGTGCCAGCAGCCGAATTGGGGAGACCCAGTACTTC. Amino acids: CASSRIGETQYF.

This clonotype was seen at least ten times. The V call is TRBV20-1, the J call TRBJ1-1; 7 bases align to TRBD1. The CDR3 extends over 11 amino acids. V dropped 4 bases and J dropped 12; count of bases not matched to a gene: 8. Germline CDR1 is DFQATT and CDR2 is SNEGSKA (reference sequence). The CDR3 loop reads CSAIPGQRTFF. In DNA, the CDR3 is TGCAGTGCTATTCCGGGACAGCGAACTTTCTTT.

The chain uses TRBV5-5 and TRBJ1-1, with 7 bases aligning to TRBD1. Losses at the gene ends were 4 bases for V and 0 bases for J; bases not matched to a gene: 15. The germline CDR1 and CDR2 sequences are SGHKS and YYEKEE (reference sequence). This CDR3 is built from 18 residues. The CDR3 region is CASSLTGTETPLNTEAFF. CDR3 nucleotides: TGTGCCAGCAGCCTAACCGGGACAGAAACTCCGTTGAACACTGAAGCTTTCTTT.

The chain couples TRBV18 to TRBJ1-6; 10 bases are shared with TRBD1. The CDR3 has 14 amino acids. The ends lost 6 bases at V and 7 bases at J; junction bases unmatched: 3. The germline CDR1 and CDR2 sequences are KGHSH and LQKENI. The CDR3 region has the DNA TGTGCCAGCTCCCGGGACAGGGGAAATTCACCCCTCCACTTT. It specifies CASSRDRGNSPLHF.

V and J are TRBV7-9 and TRBJ1-1; possibly TRBD1 for D (5 bases). Trimming stripped 8 bases from V and 0 bases from J, with 13 bases between. CDR3 size: 14 residues. Germline V lookup: CDR1 SEHNR, CDR2 FQNEAQ (reference sequence). CDR3 sequence reads: CASFTRDLNTEAFF. CDR3 in DNA: TGTGCCAGCTTCACCAGGGACCTGAACACTGAAGCTTTCTTT.

A word on this clonotype: Being one base from a much bigger clone, this may be a read error. The chain is built from TRBV20-1 and TRBJ2-1; tentatively, D is TRBD2 (5 bases). CDR1 and CDR2 (germline): DFQATT, SNEGSKA (reference sequence). This CDR3 contains 14 residues. The chain's CDR3 is CSAREGISDNVQFF. Written as DNA, the CDR3 is TGCAGTGCTAGAGAGGGAATTAGCGACAATGTGCAGTTCTTC.

This clonotype came up a few times. The gene calls are TRBV24-1 and TRBJ2-2; 11 nucleotides align to TRBD1. The germline CDR1 and CDR2 sequences are KGHDR and SFDVKD. This CDR3 has 14 amino acids. With 8 bases clipped from V and 5 bases from J, the junction kept 3 bases outside the gene matches. CDR3 amino acids: CATKGQGATGELFF. The CDR3 DNA reads as TGTGCCACCAAAGGACAGGGGGCAACCGGGGAGCTGTTTTTT.

The V gene is TRBV6-1, the J gene TRBJ2-7; 11 positions agree with TRBD2. V lost 4 bases to trimming and J lost 3 bases; unmatched junction nucleotides: 2. The CDR3 sequence is 14 residues long. Germline V gene sequence: CDR1 MNHNS, CDR2 SASEGT. The CDR3 region is CASSALAGDYEQYF. DNA of the CDR3: TGTGCCAGCAGTGCACTAGCGGGGGACTACGAGCAGTACTTC.

The chain recombines TRBV11-2 with TRBJ2-7, with TRBD2 matching 8 bases. Germline trimming cut 2 bases from V and 1 base from J; bases unmatched to any gene: 22. Looked up from germline, CDR1 is SGHAT and CDR2 is FQNNGV. CDR3 length: 21 amino acids. Here the CDR3 reads CASSLKVAGSVGRGSSYEQYF. CDR3 coding DNA: TGTGCCAGCAGCTTAAAGGTAGCGGGGTCGGTCGGTCGGGGTTCTTCCTACGAGCAGTACTTC.

In its sample, this clonotype was seen a few times. In DNA, the CDR3 is TGCAGCGCCGGACAGGGGTCCAGCTCCTACGAGCAGTACTTC. It translates to CSAGQGSSSYEQYF. The chain links TRBV29-1 to TRBJ2-7; 9 bases line up with TRBD1. The V segment lost 7 bases and the J segment 0 bases; nucleotides outside the gene matches: 7. This CDR3 is 14 amino acids long. CDR1 is SQVTM, CDR2 ANQGSEA, per germline.

This clonotype was picked up many times. This sequence joins TRBV7-2 and TRBJ1-2; D remains ambiguous. CDR3 length: 13 residues. V was cut by 3 bases and J by 1 base, with 6 bases left in between. Germline lookup yields CDR1 SGHTA and CDR2 FQGNSA. The CDR3 spells CASSFANNYGYTF. CDR3 nucleotides: TGTGCCAGCAGCTTCGCCAATAACTATGGCTACACCTTC.

The sample holds many counts of this clonotype. The V call is TRBV12-3 or TRBV12-4, the J call TRBJ1-5; TRBD1 aligns across 7 bases. The V gene end was trimmed by 8 bases and the J gene end by 2 bases; junction bases not matched to a gene: 9. The CDR3 sequence is 15 residues long. CDR3 residues: CASGGLTGGNQPQHF. DNA for the CDR3: TGTGCCAGCGGAGGGCTTACAGGGGGCAATCAGCCCCAGCATTTT.

This clonotype has ten or more counts. This chain links TRBV6-4 with TRBJ2-1, with TRBD2 matching 9 bases. Germline-derived CDR1 and CDR2 are MRHNA and SNTAGT. J gave up 7 bases and V 3 bases, and 4 bases lay outside the gene matches. CDR3 length equals 14 residues. The CDR3 bases are TGTGCCAGCAGTGAAGGGACTAGCACGAATGAGCAGTTCTTC. It encodes CASSEGTSTNEQFF.

Comment on this clonotype: A single base separates this from a much larger clone, so it may be a read error. The chain uses TRBV9 and TRBJ2-5, with D possibly TRBD1 on 6 matching bases. Trimming removed 4 bases from V and 4 bases from J, with 20 bases in between. Germline lookup yields CDR1 SGDLS and CDR2 YYNGEE. CDR3 length: 16 residues. CDR3 region: CASSRRQVMARETQYF. Here the CDR3 DNA reads TGTGCCAGCAGCCGAAGACAGGTCATGGCCCGAGAGACCCAGTACTTC.

This clonotype showed up many times. The chain joins TRBV11-2 to TRBJ2-2, with 15 bases matching TRBD2. CDR3 length: 16 amino acids. Germline trimming cut 6 bases from V and 7 bases from J; bases unmatched to any gene: 6. The germline V gene encodes CDR1 SGHAT and CDR2 FQNNGV. The CDR3 coding sequence is TGTGCCAGCAGAGGACTAGCGGGAGGGCCTCACGGGGAGCTGTTTTTT. The encoded protein is CASRGLAGGPHGELFF.

This clonotype was seen a few times. This sequence joins TRBV15 and TRBJ2-3; TRBD2 aligns across 8 bases. The trim removed 6 bases at V and 6 bases at J, leaving 14 bases unmatched. The CDR3 runs 16 residues. Germline V gene data show CDR1 as LNHNV and CDR2 as YYDKDF (reference sequence). The CDR3 loop is CATSERAGVLRDTQYF. DNA of the CDR3: TGTGCCACCAGTGAGAGAGCGGGGGTCCTCAGGGATACGCAGTATTTT.

This clonotype showed up just a few times. The V gene is TRBV7-9, the J gene TRBJ1-6; D perhaps matches TRBD1 (5 bases). The CDR3 consists of 15 residues. V was trimmed by 6 bases and J by 0 bases, leaving 9 bases between them. CDR1 is SEHNR, CDR2 FQNEAQ, per germline (reference sequence). CDR3 DNA: TGTGCCAGCAGAAACAGGAGCTCCTATAATTCACCCCTCCACTTT. This codes for CASRNRSSYNSPLHF.

V gene TRBV7-9 combines with J gene TRBJ2-3, with D possibly matching TRBD1 (5 bases). The CDR3 spans 17 residues. From germline, CDR1 is SEHNR and CDR2 FQNEAQ (reference sequence). Trimming removed 5 bases from V and 0 bases from J, with 18 bases in between. The CDR3 sequence: CASSPRSGAKSTDTQYF. DNA of the CDR3: TGTGCCAGCAGCCCACGGAGTGGGGCCAAAAGCACAGATACGCAGTATTTT.

V usage is TRBV20-1 and J usage is TRBJ2-1; no definite D call. The CDR3 length is 14 residues. The germline V gene encodes CDR1 DFQATT and CDR2 SNEGSKA (reference sequence). With 3 bases removed from V and 8 bases from J, the gap between germline ends came to 17 bases. The CDR3 sequence: CSASRPGVSDEQFF. For the CDR3, the DNA is TGCAGTGCTAGTCGGCCCGGTGTTTCGGATGAGCAGTTCTTC.

The chain joins TRBV11-3 to TRBJ2-7; D not resolved. This CDR3 contains 12 residues. From germline, CDR1 is SGHNT and CDR2 YENEEA. Trimming removed 6 bases at V and 6 bases at J, with 12 bases between. CDR3 loop: CASRGQAPEQYF. CDR3 bases: TGTGCCAGCAGGGGCCAAGCGCCCGAGCAGTACTTC.

This clonotype was counted a few times. The J gene is TRBJ1-5, the V gene TRBV24-1, with 9 bases lining up with TRBD1. The CDR3 covers 18 residues. Germline V gene data show CDR1 as KGHDR and CDR2 as SFDVKD. The J segment lost 4 bases and the V segment lost 3 bases, leaving 12 bases of the junction unmatched. Here the CDR3 DNA reads TGTGCCACCAGTGATCCATCCGGGCCGACAGGGGGGAATCAGCCCCAGCATTTT. It encodes CATSDPSGPTGGNQPQHF.

This sequence joins TRBV18 and TRBJ1-2; D gene uncertain. The germline V gene encodes CDR1 KGHSH and CDR2 LQKENI. Trimming removed 4 bases from V and 10 bases from J, with 10 bases in between. There are 11 residues in the CDR3. CDR3 bases: TGTGCCAGCTCACGCTCTGGAGACTACACCTTC. Amino acid sequence: CASSRSGDYTF.

This clonotype was observed a few times. The chain links TRBV5-1 to TRBJ2-7; D remains ambiguous. Germline V lookup: CDR1 SGHRS, CDR2 YFSETQ. The V and J ends lost 0 bases and 5 bases respectively, with 12 bases between them. CDR3 size: 14 residues. The chain's CDR3 is CASSLAHSADEQYF. The CDR3 bases are TGCGCCAGCAGCTTGGCCCACAGCGCGGACGAGCAGTACTTC.